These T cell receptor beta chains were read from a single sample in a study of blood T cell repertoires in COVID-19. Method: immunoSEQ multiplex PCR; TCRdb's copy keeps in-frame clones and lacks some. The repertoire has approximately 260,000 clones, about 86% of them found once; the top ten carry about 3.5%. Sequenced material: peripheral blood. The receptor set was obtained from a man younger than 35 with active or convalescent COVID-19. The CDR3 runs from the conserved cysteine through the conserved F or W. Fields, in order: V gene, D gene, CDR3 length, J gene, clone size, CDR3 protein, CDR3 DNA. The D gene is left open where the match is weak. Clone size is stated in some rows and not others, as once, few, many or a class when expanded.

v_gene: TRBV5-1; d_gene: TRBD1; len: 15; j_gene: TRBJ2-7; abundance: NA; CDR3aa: CASSPGQGKRDEQYF; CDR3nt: TGCGCCAGCAGCCCCGGACAGGGGAAGAGGGACGAGCAGTACTTC
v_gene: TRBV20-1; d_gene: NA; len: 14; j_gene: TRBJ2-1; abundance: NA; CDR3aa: CSASLAVSYNEQFF; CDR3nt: TGCAGTGCTAGTTTAGCGGTCTCCTACAATGAGCAGTTCTTC
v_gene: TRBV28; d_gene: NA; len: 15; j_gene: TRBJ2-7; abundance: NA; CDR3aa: CASSPPRGNSYEQYF; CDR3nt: TGTGCCAGCAGCCCTCCGAGAGGTAATTCCTACGAGCAGTACTTC
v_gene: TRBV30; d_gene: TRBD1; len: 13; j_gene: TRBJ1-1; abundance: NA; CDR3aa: CAWTRQGGTEAFF; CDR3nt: TGTGCCTGGACACGACAGGGCGGCACTGAAGCTTTCTTT
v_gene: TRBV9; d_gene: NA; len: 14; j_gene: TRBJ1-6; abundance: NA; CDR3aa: CASSPFSRDSPLHF; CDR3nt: TGTGCCAGCAGCCCATTTTCCAGGGATTCACCCCTCCACTTT
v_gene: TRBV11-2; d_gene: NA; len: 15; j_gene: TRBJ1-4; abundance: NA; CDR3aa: CASSPGQNEFEKLFF; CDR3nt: TGTGCCAGCAGCCCCGGACAGAATGAGTTTGAAAAACTGTTTTTT
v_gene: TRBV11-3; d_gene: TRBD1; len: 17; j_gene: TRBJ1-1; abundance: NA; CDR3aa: CASSFQPGGRVNTEAFF; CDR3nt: TGTGCCAGCAGCTTCCAACCAGGGGGAAGGGTGAACACTGAAGCTTTCTTT
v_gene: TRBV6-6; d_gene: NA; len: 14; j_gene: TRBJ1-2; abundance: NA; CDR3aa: CASSYFEQNYGYTF; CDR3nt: TGTGCCAGCAGTTACTTTGAACAGAACTATGGCTACACCTTC
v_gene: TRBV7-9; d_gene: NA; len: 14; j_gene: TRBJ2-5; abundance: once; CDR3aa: CASSLVGGQETQYF; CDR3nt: TGTGCCAGCAGCTTAGTAGGGGGCCAAGAGACCCAGTACTTC
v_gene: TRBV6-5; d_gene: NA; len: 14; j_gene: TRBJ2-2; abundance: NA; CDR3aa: CASNQGLNTGELFF; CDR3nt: TGTGCCAGCAACCAGGGGCTAAACACCGGGGAGCTGTTTTTT
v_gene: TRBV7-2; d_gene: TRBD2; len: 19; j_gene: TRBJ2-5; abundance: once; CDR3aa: CASSSGLGSGTTRGETQYF; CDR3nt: TGTGCCAGCAGTTCGGGATTAGGTAGCGGGACTACCCGGGGGGAGACCCAGTACTTC
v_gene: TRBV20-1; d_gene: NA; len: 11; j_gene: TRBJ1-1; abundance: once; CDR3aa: CSASQGAEAFF; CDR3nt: TGCAGTGCTTCCCAGGGCGCTGAAGCTTTCTTT
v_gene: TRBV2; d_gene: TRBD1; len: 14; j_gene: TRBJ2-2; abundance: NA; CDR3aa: CASRGQRVTGELFF; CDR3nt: TGTGCCAGCAGGGGACAGCGTGTCACCGGGGAGCTGTTTTTT
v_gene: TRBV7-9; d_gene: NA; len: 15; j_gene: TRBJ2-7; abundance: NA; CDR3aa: CASFSLNGVSYEQYF; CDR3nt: TGTGCCAGCTTTTCGTTGAACGGGGTCTCCTACGAGCAGTACTTC
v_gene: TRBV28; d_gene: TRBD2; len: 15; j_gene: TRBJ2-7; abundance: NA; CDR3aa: CASSLLTSGTYEQYF; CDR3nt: TGTGCCAGCAGTTTATTGACTAGCGGAACCTACGAGCAGTACTTC
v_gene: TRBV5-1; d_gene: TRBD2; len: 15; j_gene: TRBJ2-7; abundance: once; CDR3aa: CASSLVAGGPYEQYF; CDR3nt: TGCGCCAGCAGCTTGGTAGCGGGGGGGCCCTACGAGCAGTACTTC
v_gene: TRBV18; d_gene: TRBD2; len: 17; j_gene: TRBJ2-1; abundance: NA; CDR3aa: CASSPTRSGSSYNEQFF; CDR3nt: TGTGCCAGCTCACCAACTCGTAGCGGGAGCTCCTACAATGAGCAGTTCTTC
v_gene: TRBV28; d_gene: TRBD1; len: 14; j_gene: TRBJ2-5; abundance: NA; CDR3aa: CASGMTGDRETQYF; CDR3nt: TGTGCCAGCGGAATGACAGGGGACAGAGAGACCCAGTACTTC
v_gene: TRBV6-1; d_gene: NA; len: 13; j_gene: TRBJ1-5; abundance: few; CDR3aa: CASSDRVVQPQHF; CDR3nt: TGTGCCAGCAGTGACAGGGTGGTCCAGCCCCAGCATTTT
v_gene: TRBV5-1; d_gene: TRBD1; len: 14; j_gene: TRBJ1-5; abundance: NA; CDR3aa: CASSPGQGNQPQHF; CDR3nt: TGCGCCAGCAGCCCGGGACAGGGTAATCAGCCCCAGCATTTT
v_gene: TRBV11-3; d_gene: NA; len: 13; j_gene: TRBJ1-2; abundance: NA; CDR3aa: CASSPRGLYGYTF; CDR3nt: TGTGCCAGCAGCCCTCGAGGCCTCTATGGCTACACCTTC
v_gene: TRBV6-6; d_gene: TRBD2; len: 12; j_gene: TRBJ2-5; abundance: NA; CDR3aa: CASSPGGETQYF; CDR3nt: TGTGCCAGCAGCCCGGGGGGGGAGACCCAGTACTTC
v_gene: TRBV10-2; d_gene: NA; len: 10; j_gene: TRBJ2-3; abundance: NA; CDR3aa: CATTGDTQYF; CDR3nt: TGCGCCACGACAGGAGATACGCAGTATTTT
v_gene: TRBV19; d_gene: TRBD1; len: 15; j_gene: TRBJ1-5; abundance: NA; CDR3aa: CASSLGDRGGQPQHF; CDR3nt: TGTGCCAGTAGTTTAGGAGACAGGGGCGGTCAGCCCCAGCATTTT
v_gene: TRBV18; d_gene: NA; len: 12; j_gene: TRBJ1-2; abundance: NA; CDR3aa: CASGDSGYGYTF; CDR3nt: TGTGCCAGCGGGGACTCAGGCTATGGCTACACCTTC
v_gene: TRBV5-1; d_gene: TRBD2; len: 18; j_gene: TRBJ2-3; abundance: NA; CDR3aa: CASSPGGTSGLWADTQYF; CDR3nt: TGCGCCAGCAGCCCGGGAGGGACTAGCGGTTTATGGGCAGATACGCAGTATTTT
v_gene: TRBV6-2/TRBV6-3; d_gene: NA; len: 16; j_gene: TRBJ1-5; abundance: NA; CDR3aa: CASSYSKVWSGQPQHF; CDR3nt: TGTGCCAGCAGTTACTCGAAAGTTTGGAGCGGCCAGCCCCAGCATTTT
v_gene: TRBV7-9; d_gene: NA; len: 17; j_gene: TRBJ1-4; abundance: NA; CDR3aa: CASSLPAWDTTNEKLFF; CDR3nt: TGTGCCAGCAGCTTACCAGCCTGGGACACTACTAATGAAAAACTGTTTTTT